The 13 T cell receptor beta chains below were found in one sample sequenced in a study of prognosis after radiotherapy for stage I lung cancer. Researchers used two-round multiplex PCR to amplify TCR beta CDR3 starting from genomic DNA. First-round PCR employed TRBV- and TRBJ-specific primers for each gene. TCRdb processed the multiplex PCR reads anew with MiXCR; each CDR3 protein has one entry. The sample holds around 14,000 distinct CDR3 sequences; roughly a third are singletons and the top ten take 41%. The sequencing here drew on PBMCs, taken before or after stereotactic body radiation therapy (not recorded which). These receptors came from a donor of 50 years or more with non-small cell lung cancer.

This clonotype occurred many times. The J gene is TRBJ2-3, the V gene TRBV6-1; TRBD2 matches 7 bases. CDR1 is MNHNS, CDR2 SASEGT, per germline. Germline trimming cut 6 bases from V and 0 bases from J; bases unmatched to any gene: 15. CDR3 length: 18 amino acids. CDR3 loop: CASRRLARSIGSTDTQYF. The CDR3 DNA sequence: TGTGCCAGCAGGAGACTAGCCCGATCTATAGGTAGCACAGATACGCAGTATTTT.

Comments on this clonotype: As the CDR3 is not closed by the conserved phenylalanine or tryptophan, this likely results from a read error. The rearrangement uses TRBV29-1 and TRBJ2-7; no firm D call. CDR3 length equals 10 residues. Germline V lookup: CDR1 SQVTM, CDR2 ANQGSEA. CDR3: CSVVQHDQYL. For the CDR3, the DNA is TGCAGCGTTGTACAACACGATCAGTACCTC.

In this sample, this clonotype turned up a few times. A junction end diverges from the germline sequence, so it may reflect a read error. The chain carries TRBV6-2 or TRBV6-3 and TRBJ1-1, with D unresolved. CDR3 length: 13 amino acids. The germline CDR1 and CDR2 sequences are MNHEY and SVGEGT. DNA for the CDR3: TGCGCCGGCAGCCTCTTCATGAACACTGAAGCTTTCTTT. Translating gives CAGSLFMNTEAFF.

This clonotype was picked up many times. The chain combines TRBV24-1 with TRBJ1-1; no clear D gene. The CDR3 runs to 16 residues. The V end lost 7 bases, the J end lost 0 bases, and 17 bases lay between the germline ends. Germline lookup yields CDR1 KGHDR and CDR2 SFDVKD. DNA for the CDR3: TGTGCCACCAGCCGAGGTGGTAAGACCATGAACACTGAAGCTTTCTTT. Protein: CATSRGGKTMNTEAFF.

V gene TRBV15 combines with J gene TRBJ2-2; D gene ambiguous. The ends were cut back, 0 bases at V and 9 bases at J, with 14 bases in the middle. The CDR3 is made up of 15 amino acids. Looked up from germline, CDR1 is LNHNV and CDR2 is YYDKDF (reference sequence). For the CDR3, the DNA is TGTGCCACCAGCAGAGAGCTTGAGGCTCCCCGGGAGCTGTTTTTT. Translated: CATSRELEAPRELFF.

By its share, this clonotype is medium-sized. The chain couples TRBV6-1 to TRBJ1-2; D is unresolved. The CDR3 totals 15 residues. The ends were cut back, 4 bases at V and 7 bases at J, with 19 bases in the middle. Germline loops: CDR1 MNHNS, CDR2 SASEGT. CDR3: CASSAWVGANPGYTF. CDR3 DNA: TGTGCCAGCAGTGCGTGGGTGGGCGCCAACCCTGGCTACACCTTC.

The sample holds many counts of this clonotype. This chain joins TRBV5-1 and TRBJ2-7; D may be TRBD2 (6 bases). The CDR3 has 15 amino acids. V lost 3 bases to trimming and J lost 4 bases, with 17 bases between them. Germline values: CDR1 SGHRS, CDR2 YFSETQ. In DNA, the CDR3 is TGCGCCAGCAGCTCAACCCGGGCGCGGGATTACGAGCAGTACTTC. Amino acids: CASSSTRARDYEQYF.

This clonotype appeared many times. CDR3 amino acids: CSARRTSGDYNEQFF. CDR3 bases: TGCAGTGCTAGACGGACTAGCGGAGACTACAATGAGCAGTTCTTC. The chain is built from TRBV20-1 and TRBJ2-1; 10 positions match TRBD2. V dropped 2 bases and J dropped 3; count of bases not matched to a gene: 4. Germline V gene sequence: CDR1 DFQATT, CDR2 SNEGSKA (reference sequence). The CDR3 is made up of 15 amino acids.

The table lists this clonotype with many counts. A much larger clone lies one base from this, so it may be a read error. Given the absence of the conserved phenylalanine or tryptophan at the CDR3 end, a read error is likely. The chain employs TRBV24-1 and TRBJ2-2; possibly TRBD1 for D (6 bases). Germline CDR1 KGHDR, CDR2 SFDVKD. The CDR3 has 14 amino acids. The ends were cut back, 10 bases at V and 0 bases at J, with 11 bases in the middle. The CDR3 DNA follows: TGTGCCACTTCGGGACAACCGAACACCGGGGAGCTGTTTTTA. It translates to CATSGQPNTGELFL.

This clonotype has ten or more counts. The J gene is TRBJ1-4, the V gene TRBV7-2, with 7 bases matching TRBD1. The CDR3 loop spans 15 amino acids. Germline loops: CDR1 SGHTA, CDR2 FQGNSA. V dropped 5 bases and J dropped 5; count of bases not matched to a gene: 8. In DNA form, the CDR3 reads TGTGCCAGCAGCCGAGCGGGACAGCCAAATGAAAAACTGTTTTTT. Translated, it gives CASSRAGQPNEKLFF.

The chain employs TRBV12-5 and TRBJ1-6; 7 bases agree with TRBD1. The CDR3 loop spans 22 amino acids. Unmatched junction bases numbered 25, after V lost 0 bases and J lost 8 bases. CDR1 and CDR2 from the germline V gene are LGHNT and FRNRAP. The CDR3 loop reads CASGLVFRFRDRGPRNDSPLHF. Here the CDR3 DNA reads TGTGCTAGTGGTTTGGTATTCCGGTTCCGGGACAGAGGCCCACGTAATGATTCACCCCTCCACTTT.

Ten or more counts support this clonotype. This chain connects TRBV28 to TRBJ1-4; unclear D gene. V was clipped by 7 bases and J by 8 bases, with 8 bases between them. This CDR3 spans 11 amino acids. Germline V CDR1 and CDR2: MDHEN, SYDVKM. CDR3 amino acids: CASTGLEKLFF. The CDR3 DNA reads TGTGCCAGCACGGGGTTGGAAAAACTGTTTTTT.

In this sample, this clonotype turned up many times. Here the CDR3 DNA reads TGCAGTGCAACCGGACTAGCGGATACTTTCTCCTACGAGCAGTACTTC. This gives the protein CSATGLADTFSYEQYF. The gene calls are TRBV20-1 and TRBJ2-7; 10 bases match TRBD2. The CDR3 covers 16 residues. CDR1 is DFQATT, CDR2 SNEGSKA, per germline (reference sequence). V lost 6 bases and J lost 0; bases outside the gene matches: 11.